This TCR beta chain was identified during a study of T cell repertoires in cytomegalovirus infection. Study-level information: Alongside well-studied HLA-B-restricted CMV epitopes, recently identified HLA-C-restricted CMV epitopes were also used. Evidence of both CMV infection and a matching HLA type came from public TCR beta signatures.

CDR1 and CDR2 (germline): SEHNR, FQNEAQ (reference sequence). The CDR3 is made up of 18 amino acids. J was trimmed by 0 bases and V by 5 bases; bases with no gene match: 7. TCRdb called the reads again in MiXCR, with one record for every CDR3 protein. In the table there are 400,000 to 600,000 distinct CDR3 sequences, 42% of which are singletons. This clonotype has just a few counts. The antigen is not known. Study-wide findings and caveats: Pooled public TCR beta family frequency picked out CMV carriers with the relevant HLA. Ex vivo responses were dominated by HLA-C-restricted CMV-specific TCR beta clonotypes.

The sequence was obtained from a human donor in good health (CMV status not recorded). Some clones in this sample may be carry-over from other donors' samples. Sample: cultured PBMCs, taken from culture after CMV antigen stimulation. V gene TRBV7-9 combines with J gene TRBJ2-2, with TRBD2 matching over 12 bases. The CDR3 spells CASSESLAGGPNTGELFF. The CDR3 DNA sequence: TGTGCCAGCAGCGAGTCCCTAGCGGGGGGGCCGAACACCGGGGAGCTGTTTTTT.